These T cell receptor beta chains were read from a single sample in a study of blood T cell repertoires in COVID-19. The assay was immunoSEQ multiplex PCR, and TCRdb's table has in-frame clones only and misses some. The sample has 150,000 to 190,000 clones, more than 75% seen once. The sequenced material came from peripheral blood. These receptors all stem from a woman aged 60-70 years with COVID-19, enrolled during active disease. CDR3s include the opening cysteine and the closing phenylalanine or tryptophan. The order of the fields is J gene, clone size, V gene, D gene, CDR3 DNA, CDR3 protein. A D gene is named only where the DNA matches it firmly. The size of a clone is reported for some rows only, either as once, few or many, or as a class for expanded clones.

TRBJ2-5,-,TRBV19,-,TGTGCCAGTGCCGGGGGAGGCAGGGAGACCCAGTACTTC,CASAGGGRETQYF
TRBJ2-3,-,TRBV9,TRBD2,TGTGCCAGCGGTGCACTAGCGGGGGGGCCCTCAGATACGCAGTATTTT,CASGALAGGPSDTQYF
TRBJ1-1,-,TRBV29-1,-,TGCAGCGTTGAACGGTTGAACACTGAAGCTTTCTTT,CSVERLNTEAFF
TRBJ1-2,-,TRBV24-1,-,TGTGCCACCAGTCGGACAGATAATGGCTACACCTTC,CATSRTDNGYTF
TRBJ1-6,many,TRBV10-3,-,TGTGCCATCAGAGCGCGCAGCTCCTATAATTCACCCCTCCACTTT,CAIRARSSYNSPLHF
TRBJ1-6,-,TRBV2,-,TGTGCCAGCAGGGGGGGGACTGTGAATAATTCACCCCTCCACTTT,CASRGGTVNNSPLHF
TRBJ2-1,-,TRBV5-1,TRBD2,TGCGCCAGCAGCTTGGTCGGGACTAGTACCTACAATGAGCAGTTCTTC,CASSLVGTSTYNEQFF
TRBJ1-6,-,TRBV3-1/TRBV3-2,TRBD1,TGTGCCAGCAGCCAAGTCTGGACAGGGGATTCACCCCTCCACTTT,CASSQVWTGDSPLHF
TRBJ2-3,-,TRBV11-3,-,TGTGCCAGCAGCTTGGGTGGGGCTACAGATACGCAGTATTTT,CASSLGGATDTQYF
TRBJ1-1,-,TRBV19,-,TGTGCCAGTAGTACCAGGGTCACTGAAGCTTTCTTT,CASSTRVTEAFF
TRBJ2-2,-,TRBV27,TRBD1,TGTGCCAGCATTAGGGACAGGGGGAGCACCGGGGAGCTGTTTTTT,CASIRDRGSTGELFF
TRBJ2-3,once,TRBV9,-,TGTGCCAGCAGCGTAGGACTAGTATCGGCGGATACGCAGTATTTT,CASSVGLVSADTQYF
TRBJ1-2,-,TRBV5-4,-,TGTGCCAGCAGCTTTCGGGTTCCTAACTATGGCTACACCTTC,CASSFRVPNYGYTF
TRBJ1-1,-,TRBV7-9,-,TGTGCCAGCAGCTCCCTGGAGTCCTATTGGGCTTTCTTT,CASSSLESYWAFF
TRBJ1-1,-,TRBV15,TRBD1,TGTGCCACCAGCGCCGTAGACAGGGAGAACACTGAAGCTTTCTTT,CATSAVDRENTEAFF
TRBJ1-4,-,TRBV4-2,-,TGTGCCAGCAGCCCGAGTAATGAAAAACTGTTTTTT,CASSPSNEKLFF
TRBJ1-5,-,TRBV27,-,TGTGCCAGCAGTTGGGCAGGGGATCAGCCCCAGCATTTT,CASSWAGDQPQHF
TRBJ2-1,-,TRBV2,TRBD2,TGTGCCAGCAGTGATTGGCTAGCGGGCAATGAGCAGTTCTTC,CASSDWLAGNEQFF
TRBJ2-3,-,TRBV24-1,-,TGTGCCACCAGTGATTCGCTATATACGCAGTATTTT,CATSDSLYTQYF
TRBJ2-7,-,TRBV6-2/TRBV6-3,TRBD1,TGTGCCAGCAGTCTCGACAGGGGCTACGAGCAGTACTTC,CASSLDRGYEQYF
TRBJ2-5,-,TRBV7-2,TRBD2,TGTGCCAGCAGCCCCCCAAAGGGACTAGCGGGGGAGCGGGAGACCCAGTACTTC,CASSPPKGLAGERETQYF
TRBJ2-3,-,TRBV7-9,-,TGTGCCAGCAGCTTAACTGGCGGGGCAGATACGCAGTATTTT,CASSLTGGADTQYF
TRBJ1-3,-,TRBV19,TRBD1,TGTGCCAGTAGTAGCGGGACAGGGGGAGGAAACACCATATATTTT,CASSSGTGGGNTIYF
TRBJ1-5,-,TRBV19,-,TGTGCCAGTAGTATAGGAGACAGGAGTCAGCCCCAGCATTTT,CASSIGDRSQPQHF
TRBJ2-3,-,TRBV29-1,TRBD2,TGCAGCGTTCAAGCGGGACTAATTACAGATACGCAGTATTTT,CSVQAGLITDTQYF
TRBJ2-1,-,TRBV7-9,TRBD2,TGTGCCAGCAGCTTGGGACTAGCGGGAGACTCCTACAATGAGCAGTTCTTC,CASSLGLAGDSYNEQFF
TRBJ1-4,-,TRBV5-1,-,TGCGCCAGCAGCCCGGGACAAAATGAAAAACTGTTTTTT,CASSPGQNEKLFF
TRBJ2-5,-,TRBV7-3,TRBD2,TGTGCCAGCAGCTTAGGGCCTAGGACTAGCGGGGGGAAAGAGACCCAGTACTTC,CASSLGPRTSGGKETQYF
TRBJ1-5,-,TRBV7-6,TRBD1,TGTGCCAGCAGCTTGTCAGGGGGCCTTAATCAGCCCCAGCATTTT,CASSLSGGLNQPQHF
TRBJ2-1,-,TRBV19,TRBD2,TGTGCCAGTAGGACTAGCGGGGGGAGCTCCTACAATGAGCAGTTCTTC,CASRTSGGSSYNEQFF
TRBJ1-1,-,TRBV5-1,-,TGCGCCAGCAGCTTGGTGGGACAACAGATCACTGAAGCTTTCTTT,CASSLVGQQITEAFF
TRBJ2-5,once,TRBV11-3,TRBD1,TGTGCCAGCAGCGCCGGGACAGGGGGTGACCTAGAGACCCAGTACTTC,CASSAGTGGDLETQYF
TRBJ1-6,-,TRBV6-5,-,TGTGCCAGCAGTTACACCCGGACAGCAAAGAATTCACCCCTCCACTTT,CASSYTRTAKNSPLHF
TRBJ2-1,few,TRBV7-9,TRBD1,TGTGCCAGCAGCTTGGACAGGGGAGTGGATGAGCAGTTCTTC,CASSLDRGVDEQFF
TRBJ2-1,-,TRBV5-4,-,TGTGCCAGCAGCTTGAAGGTCAAAGAGGACAATGAGCAGTTCTTC,CASSLKVKEDNEQFF
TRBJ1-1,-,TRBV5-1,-,TGCGCCAGCAGCTTGGGACAGTACACTGAAGCTTTCTTT,CASSLGQYTEAFF
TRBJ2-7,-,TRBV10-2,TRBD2,TGCGCCAGCAGTGAGTTAGCGGGAGTTTCTTACGAGCAGTACTTC,CASSELAGVSYEQYF
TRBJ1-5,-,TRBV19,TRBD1,TGTGCCAGTACCCCCATCGACAGGGTCGGTCAGCCCCAGCATTTT,CASTPIDRVGQPQHF
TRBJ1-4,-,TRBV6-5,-,TGTGCCAGCAAGGGGGGGGCGGCAACTAATGAAAAACTGTTTTTT,CASKGGAATNEKLFF
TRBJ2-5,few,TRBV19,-,TGTGCCAGTAGTGATCCGCGGAGAGGAGAGACCCAGTACTTC,CASSDPRRGETQYF
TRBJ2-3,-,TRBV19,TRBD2,TGTGCCAGTAGTATAGGGCTAGCGGGAAGCACAGATACGCAGTATTTT,CASSIGLAGSTDTQYF
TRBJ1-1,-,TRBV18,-,TGTGCCAGCTCACGAGAGCAGGCGAACACTGAAGCTTTCTTT,CASSREQANTEAFF
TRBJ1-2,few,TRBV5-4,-,TGTGCCAGCAGCTTGTCGGGGTCCTATGGCTACACCTTC,CASSLSGSYGYTF
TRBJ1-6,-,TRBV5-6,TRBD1,TGTGCCAGCAGCTCCGGACAGGGGAATTCACCCCTCCACTTT,CASSSGQGNSPLHF
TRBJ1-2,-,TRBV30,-,TGTGCCTGGAGCCAGGGGCCTGCGGATGGCTACACCTTC,CAWSQGPADGYTF
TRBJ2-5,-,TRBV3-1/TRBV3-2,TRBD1,TGTGCCAGCAGCCAAAAGGGACAGGGATTGGGGACCCAGTACTTC,CASSQKGQGLGTQYF
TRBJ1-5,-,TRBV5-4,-,TGTGCCAGCAGCTTGGGGGGCAGGGCTCAGCCCCAGCATTTT,CASSLGGRAQPQHF
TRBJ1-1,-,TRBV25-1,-,TGTGCCAGCAGTGATCCCAGGCGGAACACTGAAGCTTTCTTT,CASSDPRRNTEAFF
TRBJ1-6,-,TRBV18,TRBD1,TGTGCCAGCTCACCACGTACAGGGGTAGGGAAAGATTCACCCCTCCACTTT,CASSPRTGVGKDSPLHF
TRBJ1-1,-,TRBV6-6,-,TGTGCCAGCAGTTATACAGGAACGAACACTGAAGCTTTCTTT,CASSYTGTNTEAFF
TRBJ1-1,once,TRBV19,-,TGTGCCAGTACCAACAGGGCGAGGGGCACTGAAGCTTTCTTT,CASTNRARGTEAFF
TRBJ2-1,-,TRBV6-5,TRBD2,TGTGCCAGCAGTTACACGGGACTAGCGGGAGGCAATGAGCAGTTCTTC,CASSYTGLAGGNEQFF
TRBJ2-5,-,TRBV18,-,TGTGCCAGCTCACCACCACGAACCAGGGGTGAGACCCAGTACTTC,CASSPPRTRGETQYF